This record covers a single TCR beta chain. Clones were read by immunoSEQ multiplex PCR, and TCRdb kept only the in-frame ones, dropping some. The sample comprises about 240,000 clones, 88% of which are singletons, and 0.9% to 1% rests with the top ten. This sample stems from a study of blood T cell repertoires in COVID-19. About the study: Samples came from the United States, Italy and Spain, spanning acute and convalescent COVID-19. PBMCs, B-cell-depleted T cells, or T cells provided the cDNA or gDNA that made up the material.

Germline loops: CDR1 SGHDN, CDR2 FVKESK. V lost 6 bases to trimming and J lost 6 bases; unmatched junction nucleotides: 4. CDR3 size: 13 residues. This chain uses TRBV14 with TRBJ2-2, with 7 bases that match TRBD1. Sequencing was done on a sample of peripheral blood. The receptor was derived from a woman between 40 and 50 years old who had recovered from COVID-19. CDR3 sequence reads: CASRHRGSGELFF. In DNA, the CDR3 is TGTGCCAGCAGGCACAGGGGATCCGGGGAGCTGTTTTTT.